These 10 T cell receptor beta chains were all obtained from the same sample, sequenced in a study of technical replicates of blood from a handful of donors. Assay used: immunoSEQ multiplex PCR; TCRdb lists only in-frame clones, some missing. Here the sample spans tens of thousands of clones, 94% being singletons. The sequenced material came from T cells isolated from PBMCs. These receptors were collected from a human donor in good health.

The chain carries TRBV21-1 and TRBJ2-7; the table calls TRBD1, which could not be checked here. TRBV21-1 is described as a pseudogene. CDR3 length equals 15 residues. The CDR3 sequence: CASSKDGKTSYEQYF. CDR3 nucleotide sequence: TGTGCCAGCAGCAAAGATGGCAAAACCTCCTACGAGCAGTACTTC.

A single count supports this clone. The chain employs TRBV19 and TRBJ1-1, with a tentative D call TRBD1 (6 bases). This CDR3 has 13 residues. CDR1 is LNHDA, CDR2 SQIVND, per germline (reference sequence). Trimming pared 5 bases from V and 4 bases from J, leaving 11 bases between. CDR3: CASSFSRGTEAFF. DNA for the CDR3: TGTGCCAGTAGTTTCTCCAGGGGCACTGAAGCTTTCTTT.

The chain links TRBV7-8 to TRBJ2-2; D unresolved. CDR3 length: 16 residues. The V end lost 3 bases, the J end lost 4 bases, and 15 bases lay between the germline ends. Germline CDR1 reads SGHVS; CDR2 reads FQNEAQ. The CDR3 coding sequence is TGTGCCAGCAGCTTTCTGCTTGAGGTCGGCACCGGGGAGCTGTTTTTT. Encoded protein: CASSFLLEVGTGELFF.

The rearrangement links TRBV27 to TRBJ2-7; TRBD1 matches 7 bases. Germline V gene sequence: CDR1 MNHEY, CDR2 SMNVEV (reference sequence). The CDR3 has 12 residues. After removal of 11 bases from V and 4 bases from J, the junction contained 8 bases not matched to a gene. The CDR3 is CASGQLTYEQYF. CDR3 bases: TGTGCCTCGGGACAGCTTACATACGAGCAGTACTTC.

The chain links TRBV6-5 to TRBJ1-1; TRBD1 agrees at 7 bases. V lost 8 bases, J lost 2 bases, and 11 bases stayed unmatched. The CDR3 spans 15 residues. The germline gives CDR1 MNHEY, CDR2 SVGAGI. The CDR3 DNA follows: TGTGCCAGCTACGGGGACAGCGTGAGTAACACTGAAGCTTTCTTT. Encoded protein: CASYGDSVSNTEAFF.

This chain uses TRBV11-1 with TRBJ1-1; 7 bases map to TRBD1. Germline loops: CDR1 SGHAT, CDR2 FQDESV (reference sequence). The CDR3 extends over 17 amino acids. The trim removed 5 bases at V and 1 base at J, leaving 13 bases unmatched. The chain's CDR3 is CASSPLDRLVTNTEAFF. The CDR3 DNA reads TGTGCCAGCAGCCCGCTGGACAGGTTGGTTACGAACACTGAAGCTTTCTTT. Drawing the rest from reference TRBV11-1 and TRBJ1-1, the complete variable domain is EAEVAQSPRYKITEKSQAVAFWCDPISGHATLYWYRQILGQGPELLVQFQDESVVDDSQLPKDRFSAERLKGVDSTLKIQPAELGDSAMYLCASSPLDRLVTNTEAFFGQGTRLTVV.

The J gene is TRBJ2-7, the V gene TRBV9; 12 bases fit TRBD2. Trimming cost V 5 bases and J 6 bases; bases outside gene matches: 9. CDR1 is SGDLS, CDR2 YYNGEE, per germline. The CDR3 covers 15 residues. CDR3 sequence (DNA): TGTGCCAGCAGTTCGACTAGCGGGAGTTTAGGCGAGCAGTACTTC. Protein product: CASSSTSGSLGEQYF.

The chain is built from TRBV19 and TRBJ2-7; TRBD1 is a possible D gene (6 bases). The CDR3 covers 14 residues. The V end was cut by 5 bases, the J end by 4 bases, with 15 bases between. Germline V gene lookup returns CDR1 LNHDA and CDR2 SQIVND (reference sequence). CDR3 sequence: CASSRTGTIYEQYF. The CDR3 DNA reads as TGTGCCAGTAGTCGAACCGGGACAATATACGAGCAGTACTTC. Combining the CDR3 with reference TRBV19 and TRBJ2-7 gives the whole variable domain DGGITQSPKYLFRKEGQNVTLSCEQNLNHDAMYWYRQDPGQGLRLIYYSQIVNDFQKGDIAEGYSVSREKKESFPLTVTSAQKNPTAFYLCASSRTGTIYEQYFGPGTRLTVT.

The chain uses TRBV28 and TRBJ2-7, with TRBD1 as a possible D gene (5 bases). Germline CDR1 and CDR2: MDHEN and SYDVKM. This CDR3 has 13 residues. The ends were cut back, 4 bases at V and 1 base at J, with 8 bases in the middle. This CDR3 is CASSSTESYEQYF. DNA of the CDR3: TGTGCCAGCAGTTCGACAGAGTCCTACGAGCAGTACTTC.

V is TRBV19 and J is TRBJ2-1; no clear D. CDR3 length: 13 amino acids. CDR1 is LNHDA and CDR2 is SQIVND in the germline V gene (reference sequence). Trimming removed 3 bases at V and 8 bases at J, with 11 bases between. CDR3 DNA sequence: TGTGCCAGTAGTATGTCTTCTGTTGATGAGCAGTTCTTC. Translated, it gives CASSMSSVDEQFF.